This T cell receptor (beta chain) was obtained from a study of OX40 agonist ivuxolimab in advanced cancers. Study-level information: Age averaged around 58 years (range roughly 20 to 90), and less than 85% were male. Allowance was made for prior anti-PD-1, anti-PD-L1 or anti-CTLA-4 therapy, and about 40% had some.

Sequenced by immunoSEQ multiplex PCR; TCRdb stores in-frame clones only, minus some. The sample comprises about 19,000 clones, just under 80% of which are singletons, and roughly 30% rests with the top ten. Trimming left V 8 bases short and J 1 base short, with 17 bases between. Germline CDR1 reads SEHNR; CDR2 reads FQNEAQ (reference sequence). This CDR3 comprises 15 residues. General study findings and limits: Averaged across samples, CD8+ T cells carried more expanded clones than CD4+ did.

A note on this clone: Its target is not known.

The TCR originated in an adult with an advanced solid tumor such as melanoma, head and neck, liver or kidney cancer. The V call is TRBV7-9, the J call TRBJ1-1, with D uncertain. The source material was CD4+ or CD8+ T cells sorted from blood, sampled in a trial of the OX40 agonist ivuxolimab. The CDR3 region has the DNA TGTGCCAGCGACCCCACCCTGGAAACGAACACTGAAGCTTTCTTT. This gives the protein CASDPTLETNTEAFF.